These T cell receptor beta chains were read from a single sample in a study of cytomegalovirus exposure and HLA in healthy donors. The data were produced by immunoSEQ multiplex PCR, yet TCRdb's version contains in-frame clones alone and is incomplete. This listing includes around 45,000 clones. The sequencing input was PBMCs. The receptors were gathered from a woman aged 25-40 years in good health and CMV-seronegative. Both conserved end residues are part of each CDR3. Each record gives: V gene, J gene, D gene, CDR3 DNA, CDR3 protein. D genes are given only for firm matches.

TRBV7-9	TRBJ1-2	-	TGTGCCAGCAGCTTAACCCCCTCGACAGGTGGCTACACCTTC	CASSLTPSTGGYTF
TRBV19	TRBJ2-1	TRBD2	TGTGCCAGTAGTGGGACTAGCGGGAGCTACAATGAGCAGTTCTTC	CASSGTSGSYNEQFF
TRBV5-4	TRBJ1-4	-	TGTGCCAGCAGCTTGTTAGATGAAAAACTGTTTTTT	CASSLLDEKLFF
TRBV19	TRBJ2-7	-	TGTGCCAGTAGTCCGCGGGGAGAGTCCTACGAGCAGTACTTC	CASSPRGESYEQYF
TRBV7-9	TRBJ2-5	TRBD2	TGTGCCAGCAGCTCGGTGGGCAGCGGGAGTATGAAAGAGACCCAGTACTTC	CASSSVGSGSMKETQYF
TRBV18	TRBJ2-7	-	TGTGCCAGCTCATCCCGACAGCCTCCCTACGAGCAGTACTTC	CASSSRQPPYEQYF
TRBV25-1	TRBJ2-7	TRBD2	TGTGCCAGCAGTTCCTTGGGGGGGGAGCAGTACTTC	CASSSLGGEQYF
TRBV2	TRBJ2-7	TRBD2	TGTGCCAGCAGCGCCGCTTCTTTGGGAGCGGGAGGGCCTAAGCAGTACTTC	CASSAASLGAGGPKQYF
TRBV5-6	TRBJ2-7	-	TGTGCCAGCAGCTACACAGCGGACAGAGTCTACGAGCAGTACTTC	CASSYTADRVYEQYF
TRBV29-1	TRBJ2-3	TRBD2	TGCAGCGTAAAACTAGCGGGAGGGGGTCCAGATACGCAGTATTTT	CSVKLAGGGPDTQYF
TRBV6-1	TRBJ2-7	TRBD2	TGTGCCAGCAACTCGGCTAGCGGGAGTCAAGAGCAGTACTTC	CASNSASGSQEQYF
TRBV6-6	TRBJ1-5	-	TGTGCCAGCAGGACATATAGCAATCAGCCCCAGCATTTT	CASRTYSNQPQHF
TRBV11-2	TRBJ1-5	TRBD1	TGTGCCAGCAGCCCTAGAGAGCCTGGTGGCAGGGGGCGTTATCAGCCCCAGCATTTT	CASSPREPGGRGRYQPQHF
TRBV29-1	TRBJ1-5	-	TGCAGCGGTGGGGGGGAAAATCAGCCCCAGCATTTT	CSGGGENQPQHF
TRBV6-1	TRBJ2-7	-	TGTGCCAGCAGTGAAGGAACAGATTCCACCTACGAGCAGTACTTC	CASSEGTDSTYEQYF
TRBV7-9	TRBJ1-2	-	TGTGCCAGCAGCCCAATCGGGGATGGGAATCATGGCTACACCTTC	CASSPIGDGNHGYTF
TRBV7-9	TRBJ1-1	-	TGTGCCAGCAGCTTAGTTCCAGTCTCGAACACTGAAGCTTTCTTT	CASSLVPVSNTEAFF
TRBV19	TRBJ1-5	-	TGTGCCAGTAGCTTCTCCCGCAGAGGGAGCAATCAGCCCCAGCATTTT	CASSFSRRGSNQPQHF
TRBV4-1	TRBJ2-2	-	TGCGCCAGCAGCCTCCCTCGGGAGCGTCAGAACACCGGGGAGCTGTTTTTT	CASSLPRERQNTGELFF
TRBV15	TRBJ2-1	TRBD2	TGTGCCACCAGCAGAGAGGGCGGGAGGAGCAATGAGCAGTTCTTC	CATSREGGRSNEQFF
TRBV30	TRBJ1-4	-	TGTGCCTCAACAAACCTGTCTAATGAAAAACTGTTTTTT	CASTNLSNEKLFF
TRBV9	TRBJ2-3	-	TGTGCCAGCAGCGAGAGTCCTTCACCCACAGATACGCAGTATTTT	CASSESPSPTDTQYF
TRBV5-3	TRBJ1-5	-	TGTGCCAGAAGCTTTCGAGGGAATAATAGTCAGCCCCAGCATTTT	CARSFRGNNSQPQHF
TRBV4-2	TRBJ2-2	-	TGTGCCAGCAGCCAAGATCTGGGCCGAAACACCGGGGAGCTGTTTTTT	CASSQDLGRNTGELFF
TRBV6-1	TRBJ1-2	TRBD1	TGTGCCAGCAGTGTCTCCGGGACAGGGGGAATCTATGGCTACACCTTC	CASSVSGTGGIYGYTF
TRBV6-1	TRBJ1-5	TRBD1	TGTGCCAGCGGGGGACAGGGGTTCACCAATCAGCCCCAGCATTTT	CASGGQGFTNQPQHF
TRBV7-9	TRBJ2-7	TRBD1	TGTGCCAGCAGCTACTGGGACAGATCCTACGAGCAGTACTTC	CASSYWDRSYEQYF
TRBV18	TRBJ2-7	TRBD2	TGTGCCAGCTCACCACCGGCGGGAGAGGGCTCCGAGCAGTACTTC	CASSPPAGEGSEQYF
TRBV28	TRBJ2-4	-	TGTGCCAGCAGTTTTGGCAGGGAGGCGAACATTCAGTACTTC	CASSFGREANIQYF
TRBV6-5	TRBJ2-1	-	TGTGCAGCCCGGGGGGCAGGGAACTACAATGAGCAGTTCTTC	CAARGAGNYNEQFF
TRBV11-2	TRBJ1-1	TRBD1	TGTGCCAGCAGGGTACAGGGGATCCCGAACACTGAAGCTTTCTTT	CASRVQGIPNTEAFF
TRBV27	TRBJ1-5	-	TGTGCCAGCAGCCTTGGACAGCCCTTCCGGGGTCTGCCCCAGCATTTT	CASSLGQPFRGLPQHF
TRBV5-1	TRBJ2-1	TRBD2	TGCGCCAGCAGCTGGACTAGCGGGAGCTCCGACAATGAGCAGTTCTTC	CASSWTSGSSDNEQFF
TRBV30	TRBJ1-2	TRBD1	TGTGCCGGGAGCCCAGCCGGGACAGGGATGGGTGGCTACACCTTC	CAGSPAGTGMGGYTF
TRBV19	TRBJ2-2	TRBD2	TGTGCCAGTAGTATTGAAGCGGGAGGCCCCACCGGGGAGCTGTTTTTT	CASSIEAGGPTGELFF
TRBV4-1	TRBJ2-6	TRBD2	TGCGCCAGCAGCCAAGGCCCCCGGACTAGCGGGAGTACTCCTGGGGCCAACGTCCTGACTTTC	CASSQGPRTSGSTPGANVLTF
TRBV30	TRBJ2-1	-	TGTGCCTGGAGTGTACGTCGGTTTACTTGGGAGTCGAATGAGCAGTTCTTC	CAWSVRRFTWESNEQFF
TRBV20-1	TRBJ2-7	-	TGCAGTGCTAGAGGACCGGGGAAACAGTACTTC	CSARGPGKQYF
TRBV18	TRBJ2-3	TRBD2	TGTGCCAGCTCACTGGGACTAGGGAAAGTAGATACGCAGTATTTT	CASSLGLGKVDTQYF
TRBV5-1	TRBJ1-5	-	TGCGCCAGCAGCCAGGACAGAAATCAGCCCCAGCATTTT	CASSQDRNQPQHF
TRBV4-1	TRBJ1-4	-	TGCGCCAGCAGCCAAGCCTCGCGAGAAAAACTGTTTTTT	CASSQASREKLFF
TRBV19	TRBJ1-5	-	TGTGCCAGTAGTATACAGGCCTATAGCAATCAGCCCCAGCATTTT	CASSIQAYSNQPQHF